Below, one T cell receptor (beta chain) is given with its context. The sample originates from a study of PD-1 blockade in classical Hodgkin lymphoma. Looked up from germline, CDR1 is SGHRS and CDR2 is YFSETQ. The V and J ends lost 0 bases and 6 bases respectively, with 15 bases between them. The CDR3 is 15 amino acids. Time point noted: cycle 4 day 1 (C4D1), after more than 5 weeks of nivolumab. Every patient was affected by relapse after autologous stem cell transplantation, while exposure to brentuximab vedotin was not uniform. This table comes from immunoSEQ multiplex PCR, and its TCRdb copy is limited to in-frame clones, with some not included. This table holds fewer than 55,000 clones, over 70% found once.

The sequencing here drew on peripheral blood mononuclear cells (PBMCs), taken before the fourth cycle of nivolumab. V is TRBV5-1 and J is TRBJ1-2; the D is unclear. The source of this sequence is a human donor with classical Hodgkin lymphoma. Here the CDR3 reads CASSLETVRTDGYTF. CDR3 sequence (DNA): TGCGCCAGCAGCTTGGAAACAGTTCGTACCGATGGCTACACCTTC.